These T cell receptor beta chains were read from a single sample in a study of shared clonotypes between healthy human individuals. Method: immunoSEQ multiplex PCR; TCRdb's copy keeps in-frame clones and lacks some. The sample has more than 2 million clones, more than 90% seen once; the top ten hold over 0.1%. Sequenced material: naive CD4+ T cells sorted from blood. The receptors were gathered from a man between 18 and 29 years old in good health. CDR3s include the opening cysteine and the closing phenylalanine or tryptophan. A D gene is named only where the DNA matches it firmly.

j_call v_call d_call cdr3_nt cdr3_aa
TRBJ2-7 TRBV2 . TGTGCCAGCAGTAAGACTTACGAGCAGTACTTC CASSKTYEQYF
TRBJ1-1 TRBV5-1 . TGCGCCAGCAGCTTAACCTTCATAACCGCTGAAGCTTTCTTT CASSLTFITAEAFF
TRBJ2-2 TRBV6-5 . TGTGCCAGCAGACAGCCTAACACCGGGGAGCTGTTTTTT CASRQPNTGELFF
TRBJ2-2 TRBV10-3 . TGTGCCATCAGCTCGAACACCGGGGAGCTGTTTTTT CAISSNTGELFF
TRBJ2-5 TRBV27 TRBD1 TGTGCCAGCAGTCCCCGGGACAGTGCAGAGACCCAGTACTTC CASSPRDSAETQYF
TRBJ2-7 TRBV10-1 . TGCGCCAGCAGTGAGTCTGGGGTGGGGTACGAGCAGTACTTC CASSESGVGYEQYF
TRBJ2-2 TRBV30 . TGTGCCTGGAGTCCAGGGCGCAAAGCCGGGGAGCTGTTTTTT CAWSPGRKAGELFF
TRBJ1-2 TRBV10-3 . TGTGCCATCAGTGAGTCAAGCCGGGACATTAGGAACTATGGCTACACCTTC CAISESSRDIRNYGYTF
TRBJ2-4 TRBV29-1 . TGCAGCGTTGTCCCGGCGGGAAACATTCAGTACTTC CSVVPAGNIQYF
TRBJ1-1 TRBV27 TRBD1 TGTGCCAGCAGTTTTCTCCCTGAACTGAGGGGGCGCAGAATGAACACTGAAGCTTTCTTT CASSFLPELRGRRMNTEAFF
TRBJ2-2 TRBV30 . TGTGCCTGGAGTTTAGCCGGGGAGCTGTTTTTT CAWSLAGELFF
TRBJ2-7 TRBV11-3 . TGTGCCCGGGAGCGGCACGAGCAGTACTTC CARERHEQYF
TRBJ2-2 TRBV10-3 TRBD2 TGTGCCATCAGCCACCCCGGGGTGGGAGGGCCTAACACCGGGGAGCTGTTTTTT CAISHPGVGGPNTGELFF
TRBJ2-3 TRBV11-2 . TGTGCCAGCAGCTTAGATCTGGGGCGCAGCACAGATACGCAGTATTTT CASSLDLGRSTDTQYF
TRBJ1-4 TRBV29-1 TRBD1 TGCAGCGTCATTAGACAGGGTCCTAATGAAAAACTGTTTTTT CSVIRQGPNEKLFF
TRBJ2-3 TRBV25-1 TRBD2 TGTGCCAGCAGTAGGGGAGGGCAGACAGATACGCAGTATTTT CASSRGGQTDTQYF
TRBJ2-7 TRBV10-3 TRBD2 TGTGCCATCAGCCCCGGGGTAGCGGGAGGGTTAGAGCAGTACTTC CAISPGVAGGLEQYF
TRBJ1-2 TRBV6-6 TRBD1 TGTGCCATATTCCTACAGGGGACAAACTATGGCTACACCTTC CAIFLQGTNYGYTF
TRBJ1-2 TRBV30 . TGTGCCTGGAGGGATCAGGGGTTATACTATGGCTACACCTTC CAWRDQGLYYGYTF
TRBJ2-2 TRBV10-1 . TGCGCCAGCAGTGAATCGCGGGCGGTCACCGGGGAGCTGTTTTTT CASSESRAVTGELFF
TRBJ1-1 TRBV29-1 . TGCAGCGCTGATACAACGAACACTGAAGCTTTCTTT CSADTTNTEAFF
TRBJ2-2 TRBV7-9 TRBD2 TGTGCCAGCAGCCCCCTCGGGCTAGCGGGGAACACCGGGGAGTTGTTTTTT CASSPLGLAGNTGELFF